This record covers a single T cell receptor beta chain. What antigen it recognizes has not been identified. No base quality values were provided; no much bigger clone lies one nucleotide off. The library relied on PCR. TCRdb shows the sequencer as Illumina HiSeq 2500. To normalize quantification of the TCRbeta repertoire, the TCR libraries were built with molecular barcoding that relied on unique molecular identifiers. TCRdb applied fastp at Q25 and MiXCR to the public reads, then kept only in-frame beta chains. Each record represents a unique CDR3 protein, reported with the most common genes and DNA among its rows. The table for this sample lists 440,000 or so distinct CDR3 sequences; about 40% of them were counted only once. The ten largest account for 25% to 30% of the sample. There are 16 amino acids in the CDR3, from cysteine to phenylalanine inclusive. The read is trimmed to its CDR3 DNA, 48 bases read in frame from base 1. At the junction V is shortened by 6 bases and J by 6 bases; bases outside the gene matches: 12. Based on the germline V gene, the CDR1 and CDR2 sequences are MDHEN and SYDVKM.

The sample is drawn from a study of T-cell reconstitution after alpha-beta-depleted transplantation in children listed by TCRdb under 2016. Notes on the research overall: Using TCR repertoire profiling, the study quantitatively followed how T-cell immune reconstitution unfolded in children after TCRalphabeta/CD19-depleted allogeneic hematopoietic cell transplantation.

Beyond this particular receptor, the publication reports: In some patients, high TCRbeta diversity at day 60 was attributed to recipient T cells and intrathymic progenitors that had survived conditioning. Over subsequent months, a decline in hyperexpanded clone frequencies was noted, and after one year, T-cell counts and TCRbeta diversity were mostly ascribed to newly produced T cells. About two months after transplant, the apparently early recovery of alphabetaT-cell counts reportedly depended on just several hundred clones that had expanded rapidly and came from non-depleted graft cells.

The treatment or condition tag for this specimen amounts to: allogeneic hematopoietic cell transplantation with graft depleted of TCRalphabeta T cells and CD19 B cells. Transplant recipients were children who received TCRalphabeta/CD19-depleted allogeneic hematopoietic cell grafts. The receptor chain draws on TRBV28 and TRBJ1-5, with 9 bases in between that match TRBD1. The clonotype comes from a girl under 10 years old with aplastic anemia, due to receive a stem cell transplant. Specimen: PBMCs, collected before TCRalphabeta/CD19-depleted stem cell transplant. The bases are TGTGCCAGCAGAGTTTGGGGACAGGGAATCAGTCAGCCCCAGCATTTT. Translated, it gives CASRVWGQGISQPQHF.